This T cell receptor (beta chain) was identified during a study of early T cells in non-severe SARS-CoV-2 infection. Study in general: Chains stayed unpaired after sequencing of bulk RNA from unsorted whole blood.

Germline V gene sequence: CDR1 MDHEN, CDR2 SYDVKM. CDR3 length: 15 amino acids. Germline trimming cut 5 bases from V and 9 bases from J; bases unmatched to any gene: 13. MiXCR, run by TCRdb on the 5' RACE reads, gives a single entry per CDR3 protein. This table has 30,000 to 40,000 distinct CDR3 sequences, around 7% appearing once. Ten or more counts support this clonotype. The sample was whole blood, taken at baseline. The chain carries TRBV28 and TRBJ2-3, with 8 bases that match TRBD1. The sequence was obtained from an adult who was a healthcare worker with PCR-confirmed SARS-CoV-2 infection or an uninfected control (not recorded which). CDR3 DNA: TGTGCCAGCAGTAGCCCAATTAGCGGACAGGGAACGCAGTATTTT. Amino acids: CASSSPISGQGTQYF. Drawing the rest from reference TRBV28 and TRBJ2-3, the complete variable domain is DVKVTQSSRYLVKRTGEKVFLECVQDMDHENMFWYRQDPGLGLRLIYFSYDVKMKEKGDIPEGYSVSREKKERFSLILESASTNQTSMYLCASSSPISGQGTQYFGPGTRLTVL.